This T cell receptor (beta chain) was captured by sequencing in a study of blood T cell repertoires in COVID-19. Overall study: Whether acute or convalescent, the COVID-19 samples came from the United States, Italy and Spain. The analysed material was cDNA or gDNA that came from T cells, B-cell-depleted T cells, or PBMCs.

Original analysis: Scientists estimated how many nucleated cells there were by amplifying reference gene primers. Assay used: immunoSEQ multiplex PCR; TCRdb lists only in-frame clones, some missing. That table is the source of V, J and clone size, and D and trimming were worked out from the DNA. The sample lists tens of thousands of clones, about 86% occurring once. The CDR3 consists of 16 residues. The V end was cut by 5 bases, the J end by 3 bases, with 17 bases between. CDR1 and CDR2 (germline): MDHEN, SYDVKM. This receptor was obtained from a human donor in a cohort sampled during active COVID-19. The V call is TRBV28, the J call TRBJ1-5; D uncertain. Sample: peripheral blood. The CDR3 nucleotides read TGTGCCAGCAGTCGATGGCGGATTACCAACAATCAGCCCCAGCATTTT. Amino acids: CASSRWRITNNQPQHF.